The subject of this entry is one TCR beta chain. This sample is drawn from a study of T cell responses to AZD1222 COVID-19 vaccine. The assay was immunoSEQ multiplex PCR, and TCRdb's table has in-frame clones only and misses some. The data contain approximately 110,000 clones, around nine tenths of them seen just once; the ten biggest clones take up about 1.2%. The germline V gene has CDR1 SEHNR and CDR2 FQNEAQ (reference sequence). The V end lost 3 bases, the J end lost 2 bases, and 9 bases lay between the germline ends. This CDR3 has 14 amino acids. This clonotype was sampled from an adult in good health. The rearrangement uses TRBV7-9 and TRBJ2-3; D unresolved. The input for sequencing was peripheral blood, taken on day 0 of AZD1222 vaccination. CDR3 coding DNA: TGTGCCAGCAGCTTTCCCACCAACACAGATACGCAGTATTTT. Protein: CASSFPTNTDTQYF.